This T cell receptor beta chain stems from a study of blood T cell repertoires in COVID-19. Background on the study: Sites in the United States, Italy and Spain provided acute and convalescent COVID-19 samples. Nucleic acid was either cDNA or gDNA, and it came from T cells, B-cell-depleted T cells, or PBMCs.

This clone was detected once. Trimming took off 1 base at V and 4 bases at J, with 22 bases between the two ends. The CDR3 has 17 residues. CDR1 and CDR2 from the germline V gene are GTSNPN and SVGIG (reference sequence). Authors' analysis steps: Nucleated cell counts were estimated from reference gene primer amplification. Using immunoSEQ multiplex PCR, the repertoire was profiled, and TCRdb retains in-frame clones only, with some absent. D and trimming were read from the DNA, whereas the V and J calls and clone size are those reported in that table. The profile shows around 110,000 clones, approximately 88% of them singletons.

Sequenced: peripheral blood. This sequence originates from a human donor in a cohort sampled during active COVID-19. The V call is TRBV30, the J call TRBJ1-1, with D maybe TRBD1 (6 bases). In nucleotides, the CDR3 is TGTGCCTGGAGTGCCCCGACAATAGGGGGTATGGCCACTGAAGCTTTCTTT. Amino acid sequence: CAWSAPTIGGMATEAFF.